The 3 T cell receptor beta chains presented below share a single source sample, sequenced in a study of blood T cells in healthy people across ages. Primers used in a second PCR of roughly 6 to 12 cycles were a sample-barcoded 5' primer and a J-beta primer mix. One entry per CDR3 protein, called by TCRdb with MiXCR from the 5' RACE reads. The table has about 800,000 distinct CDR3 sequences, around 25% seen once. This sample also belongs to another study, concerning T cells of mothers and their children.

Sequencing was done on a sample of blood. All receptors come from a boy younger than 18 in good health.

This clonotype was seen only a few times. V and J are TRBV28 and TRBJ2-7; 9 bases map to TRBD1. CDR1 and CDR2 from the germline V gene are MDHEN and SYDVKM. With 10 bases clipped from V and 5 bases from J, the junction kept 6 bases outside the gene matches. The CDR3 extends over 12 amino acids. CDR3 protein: CATRDRVNEQYF. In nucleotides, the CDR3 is TGTGCCACCCGGGACAGGGTCAACGAGCAGTACTTC.

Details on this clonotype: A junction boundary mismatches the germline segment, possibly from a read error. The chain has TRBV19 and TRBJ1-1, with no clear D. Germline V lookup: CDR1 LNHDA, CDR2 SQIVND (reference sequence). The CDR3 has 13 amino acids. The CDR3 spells CASSMEGLGVLIF. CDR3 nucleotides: TGTGCCAGTAGTATGGAAGGGCTTGGAGTGCTAATCTTT.

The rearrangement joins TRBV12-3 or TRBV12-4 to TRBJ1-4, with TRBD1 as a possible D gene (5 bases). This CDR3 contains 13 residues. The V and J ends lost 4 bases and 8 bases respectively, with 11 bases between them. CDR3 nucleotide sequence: TGTGCCAGCAGTTCGTCTCAGGGAGAAAAACTGTTTTTT. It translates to CASSSSQGEKLFF.